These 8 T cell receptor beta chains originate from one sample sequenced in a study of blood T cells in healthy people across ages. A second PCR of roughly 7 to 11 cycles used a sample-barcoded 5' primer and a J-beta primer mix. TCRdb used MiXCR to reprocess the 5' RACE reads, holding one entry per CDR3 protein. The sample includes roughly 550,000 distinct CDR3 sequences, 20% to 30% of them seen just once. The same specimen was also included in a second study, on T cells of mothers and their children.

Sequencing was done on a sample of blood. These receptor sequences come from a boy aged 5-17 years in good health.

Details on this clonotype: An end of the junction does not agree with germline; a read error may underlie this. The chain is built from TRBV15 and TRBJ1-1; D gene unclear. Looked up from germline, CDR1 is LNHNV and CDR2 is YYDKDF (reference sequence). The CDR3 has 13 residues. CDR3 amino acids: CATSRVGNTESFF. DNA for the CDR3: TGTGCCACCAGCAGAGTTGGCAACACTGAATCTTTCTTT.

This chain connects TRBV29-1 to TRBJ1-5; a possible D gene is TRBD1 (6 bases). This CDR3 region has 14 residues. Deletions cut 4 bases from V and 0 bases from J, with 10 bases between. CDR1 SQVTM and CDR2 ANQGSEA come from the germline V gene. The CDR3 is CSVAAGDSNQPQHF. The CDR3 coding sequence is TGCAGCGTTGCGGCAGGGGATAGCAATCAGCCCCAGCATTTT.

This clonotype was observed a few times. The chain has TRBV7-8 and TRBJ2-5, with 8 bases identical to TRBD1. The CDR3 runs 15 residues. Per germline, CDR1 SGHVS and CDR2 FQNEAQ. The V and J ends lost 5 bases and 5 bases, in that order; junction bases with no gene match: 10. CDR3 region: CASSPTRTGRETQYF. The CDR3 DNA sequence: TGTGCCAGCAGCCCTACACGGACAGGGCGTGAGACCCAGTACTTC.

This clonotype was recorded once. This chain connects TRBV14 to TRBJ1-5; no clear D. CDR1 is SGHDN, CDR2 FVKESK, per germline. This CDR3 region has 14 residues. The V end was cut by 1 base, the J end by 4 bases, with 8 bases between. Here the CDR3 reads CASSQAGMNQPQHF. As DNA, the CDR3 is TGTGCCAGCAGCCAAGCCGGGATGAATCAGCCCCAGCATTTT.

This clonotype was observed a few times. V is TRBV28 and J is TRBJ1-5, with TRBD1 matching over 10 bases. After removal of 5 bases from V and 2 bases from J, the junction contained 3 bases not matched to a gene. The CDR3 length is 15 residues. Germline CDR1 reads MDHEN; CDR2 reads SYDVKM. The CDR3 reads CASSTDRGGNQPQHF. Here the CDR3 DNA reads TGTGCCAGCAGTACGGACAGGGGGGGCAATCAGCCCCAGCATTTT.

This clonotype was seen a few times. The CDR3 loop reads CSARDPVLSGAYNEQFF. The CDR3, as DNA: TGCAGTGCTAGAGATCCAGTTCTTAGCGGGGCCTACAATGAGCAGTTCTTC. This chain connects TRBV20-1 to TRBJ2-1; 8 bases match TRBD2. The CDR3 has 17 residues. The V gene end was trimmed by 0 bases and the J gene end by 2 bases; junction bases not matched to a gene: 9. The V gene's germline CDR1 is DFQATT and CDR2 SNEGSKA (reference sequence).

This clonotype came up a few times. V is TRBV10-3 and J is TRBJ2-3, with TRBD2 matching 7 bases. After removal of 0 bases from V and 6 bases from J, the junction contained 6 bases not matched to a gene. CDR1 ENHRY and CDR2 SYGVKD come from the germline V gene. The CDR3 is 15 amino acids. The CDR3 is CAISESGLGVDTQYF. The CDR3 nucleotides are TGTGCCATCAGTGAGTCAGGACTAGGGGTGGATACGCAGTATTTT.

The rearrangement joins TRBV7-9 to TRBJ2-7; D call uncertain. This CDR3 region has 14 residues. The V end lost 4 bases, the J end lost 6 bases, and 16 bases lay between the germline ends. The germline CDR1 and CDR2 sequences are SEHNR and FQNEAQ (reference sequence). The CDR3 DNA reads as TGTGCCAGCAGCTCTATGGGTCAGCCAGCCGAGCAGTACTTC. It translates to CASSSMGQPAEQYF. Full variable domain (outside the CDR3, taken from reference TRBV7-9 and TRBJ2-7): DTGVSQNPRHKITKRGQNVTFRCDPISEHNRLYWYRQTLGQGPEFLTYFQNEAQLEKSRLLSDRFSAERPKGSFSTLEIQRTEQGDSAMYLCASSSMGQPAEQYFGPGTRLTVT.